These T cell receptor beta chains were read from a single sample in a study of beta chain features in type 1 diabetes. The table came from immunoSEQ multiplex PCR; TCRdb's copy has only in-frame clones and leaves some out. This sample has approximately 160,000 clones; 7% to 10% occur once, and the top ten carry approximately 2.2%. Sequenced material: central memory CD4+ T cells from blood. Receptors were obtained from a woman between 18 and 29 years old in good health. The CDR3 runs from the conserved cysteine through the conserved F or W. D genes are given only for firm matches. Size is omitted from some rows. Given values are once, few, many or a class for expanded clones.

>TRBJ2-3|few|TRBV9|TRBD1
CASSRDRVRDTQYF
TGTGCCAGCAGCCGGGACAGGGTCCGGGATACGCAGTATTTT
>TRBJ2-3|NA|TRBV18|TRBD1
CASSRTPPGGGTDTQYF
TGTGCCAGCTCACGAACCCCCCCAGGGGGCGGCACAGATACGCAGTATTTT
>TRBJ1-6|few|TRBV11-1|NA
CASSLRRSSNNSPLHF
TGTGCCAGCAGCTTACGCCGAAGTAGTAATAATTCACCCCTCCACTTT
>TRBJ1-5|NA|TRBV7-9|NA
CASSLGEGEGNQPQHF
TGTGCCAGCAGCTTAGGGGAGGGTGAGGGCAATCAGCCCCAGCATTTT
>TRBJ2-1|few|TRBV7-2|TRBD2
CATGLAGGPYNEQFF
TGTGCCACCGGACTAGCGGGGGGGCCCTACAATGAGCAGTTCTTC
>TRBJ2-6|few|TRBV11-2|NA
CASSSGSSGANVLTF
TGTGCCAGCAGCTCCGGGTCCTCTGGGGCCAACGTCCTGACTTTC
>TRBJ2-2|many|TRBV4-3|TRBD2
CASRGGRDTGELFF
TGCGCCAGCCGGGGGGGCCGGGACACCGGGGAGCTGTTTTTT
>TRBJ1-1|few|TRBV6-5|NA
CASISRRGPNTEAFF
TGTGCCAGCATCTCCCGGAGAGGGCCGAACACTGAAGCTTTCTTT
>TRBJ2-2|NA|TRBV5-1|TRBD1
CASSPRQGATTGELFF
TGCGCCAGCAGCCCCCGACAGGGGGCGACCACCGGGGAGCTGTTTTTT
>TRBJ1-2|few|TRBV6-1|TRBD1
CASSLRRTGGYGYTF
TGTGCCAGCAGTCTACGTCGGACAGGGGGCTATGGCTACACCTTC
>TRBJ2-3|many|TRBV7-6|TRBD2
CASGRGWDTQYF
TGTGCCAGCGGGAGGGGCTGGGATACGCAGTATTTT
>TRBJ2-5|few|TRBV7-9|NA
CASTYPGTSETQYF
TGTGCCAGCACCTACCCCGGGACATCGGAGACCCAGTACTTC
>TRBJ1-6|NA|TRBV7-6|TRBD1
CASSDPGTGYNSPLHF
TGTGCCAGCAGCGATCCCGGGACAGGGTATAATTCACCCCTCCACTTT
>TRBJ1-1|NA|TRBV6-1|TRBD1
CASRAQGVWTEAFF
TGTGCCAGCAGGGCACAGGGGGTGTGGACTGAAGCTTTCTTT
>TRBJ1-3|NA|TRBV30|NA
CAWSVWAGTHSGNTIYF
TGTGCCTGGAGTGTCTGGGCTGGCACTCATTCTGGAAACACCATATATTTT
>TRBJ1-1|NA|TRBV30|NA
CAWSSLGRANTEAFF
TGTGCCTGGAGTTCCCTTGGGAGGGCAAACACTGAAGCTTTCTTT